The 32 T cell receptor beta chains below come from one sample, sequenced in a study of regulatory T cells in long-lasting Graves disease. Construction of the TCR beta libraries employed iRepertoire HTBI primers in conjunction with Arm-PCR of CDR3 regions. TCRdb redid the calling of the multiplex PCR reads with MiXCR, one entry per CDR3 protein. The sample lists a few hundred thousand distinct CDR3 sequences, 23% occurring once. Time point of the sample: persistent/refractory GD, antithyroid drugs over 5 years with positive TRAb. Preparation of the TCR library used RNA extracted from PBMCs. The material sequenced was peripheral blood mononuclear cells (PBMCs), taken when the disease was refractory, from a patient treated with antithyroid drugs. The receptors come from a female donor with Graves disease.

This clonotype was observed at least ten times. The V call is TRBV6-1, the J call TRBJ1-1; 7 nucleotides align to TRBD1. CDR3 length: 15 amino acids. Germline V gene lookup returns CDR1 MNHNS and CDR2 SASEGT. Losses at the gene ends were 7 bases for V and 3 bases for J; bases not matched to a gene: 11. In nucleotides, the CDR3 is TGTGCCAGCACCAAGGAGGACAGGTACGACACTGAAGCTTTCTTT. Amino acids: CASTKEDRYDTEAFF.

The V gene is TRBV4-1, the J gene TRBJ2-7; TRBD2 agrees at 8 bases. The V gene end was trimmed by 2 bases and the J gene end by 7 bases; junction bases not matched to a gene: 4. The CDR3 covers 13 residues. Germline V gene lookup returns CDR1 MGHRA and CDR2 YSYEKL. As DNA, the CDR3 is TGCGCCAGCAGCCAAACCCCGGGAGGGGAGCAGTACTTC. Its translation: CASSQTPGGEQYF.

This clonotype was recorded at least ten times. The chain combines TRBV30 with TRBJ1-4; no clear D gene. Germline CDR1 GTSNPN, CDR2 SVGIG (reference sequence). CDR3 length: 13 residues. Between the trimmed V and J ends, which lost 1 base and 0 bases, there was a span of 3 bases. CDR3: CAWSATTNEKLFF. CDR3 DNA sequence: TGTGCCTGGAGTGCAACAACTAATGAAAAACTGTTTTTT. Variable domain in full (rest from reference TRBV30 and TRBJ1-4): SQTIHQWPATLVQPVGSPLSLECTVEGTSNPNLYWYRQAAGRGLQLLFYSVGIGQISSEVPQNLSASRPQDRQFILSSKKLLLSDSGFYLCAWSATTNEKLFFGSGTQLSVL.

In DNA form, the CDR3 reads TGTGCCAGCAGCCCAACACCGAACACTGAAGCTTTCTTT. Translation gives CASSPTPNTEAFF. The chain links TRBV7-3 to TRBJ1-1; D is uncertain. In germline, CDR1 is SGHTA, CDR2 FQGTGA. V lost 5 bases and J lost 1, with 8 bases in between. CDR3 length equals 13 residues.

This chain connects TRBV12-3 or TRBV12-4 to TRBJ1-2; D remains unclear. This CDR3 region has 11 residues. The V end lost 10 bases, the J end lost 4 bases, and 10 bases lay between the germline ends. The CDR3 sequence is CATRNSYGYTF. The CDR3 DNA is TGTGCCACCCGAAATTCCTATGGCTACACCTTC.

The chain combines TRBV7-9 with TRBJ2-7; maybe TRBD2 (6 bases). V gave up 1 base and J gave up 5 bases, with 15 bases separating them. This CDR3 spans 15 amino acids. Germline loops: CDR1 SEHNR, CDR2 FQNEAQ (reference sequence). CDR3 region: CASSLVGGELHEQYF. DNA of the CDR3: TGTGCCAGCAGCTTAGTGGGGGGAGAGCTACACGAGCAGTACTTC.

To note about this clonotype: One junction end disagrees with the germline gene, perhaps due to a read error. The chain links TRBV6-2 or TRBV6-3 to TRBJ1-2; 7 bases agree with TRBD1. Germline lookup yields CDR1 MNHEY and CDR2 SVGEGT. The CDR3 sequence is 12 residues long. Here the CDR3 reads CASSADRVGHTF. As DNA, the CDR3 is TGTGCCAGCAGCGCCGACAGGGTTGGCCACACCTTC.

V usage is TRBV20-1 and J usage is TRBJ2-5; D perhaps matches TRBD2 (6 bases). Per germline, CDR1 DFQATT and CDR2 SNEGSKA (reference sequence). There are 20 residues in the CDR3. V was shortened by 3 bases and J by 5 bases, with 34 bases between the two germline ends. Here the CDR3 reads CSARDYDPLADLVLGETQYF. CDR3 bases: TGCAGTGCTAGGGATTATGATCCGTTAGCGGACTTAGTACTGGGTGAGACCCAGTACTTC.

This clonotype was recorded at least ten times. The rearrangement joins TRBV28 to TRBJ2-5; 14 bases are shared with TRBD2. CDR3 length: 16 residues. Germline CDR1 is MDHEN and CDR2 is SYDVKM. V shed 6 bases and J 5 bases; nucleotides not matched to a gene: 8. The CDR3 spells CASRPGLAGGLETQYF. The CDR3 DNA reads as TGTGCCAGCAGACCTGGACTAGCGGGAGGCCTGGAGACCCAGTACTTC.

This clonotype was seen more than once but under ten times. The chain combines TRBV19 with TRBJ2-1; a possible D gene is TRBD2 (6 bases). There are 13 residues in the CDR3. Deletions cut 9 bases from V and 5 bases from J, with 14 bases between. Germline V gene data show CDR1 as LNHDA and CDR2 as SQIVND (reference sequence). For the CDR3, the DNA is TGTGCCAGCGGGAGCCGGGAGCACAATGAGCAGTTCTTC. Translated, it gives CASGSREHNEQFF.

The table lists this clonotype with a few counts. This chain connects TRBV20-1 to TRBJ1-1, with 7 bases identical to TRBD1. Germline V CDR1 and CDR2: DFQATT, SNEGSKA (reference sequence). The CDR3 is 17 amino acids. V trimming: 5 bases; J trimming: 2 bases; junction bases outside the gene matches: 17. The CDR3 DNA sequence: TGCAGTGCTGTACGACAACAGGGGAGGTGGGATAACACTGAAGCTTTCTTT. Encoded protein: CSAVRQQGRWDNTEAFF.

This clonotype appeared a few times. This sequence joins TRBV4-1 and TRBJ1-1; D remains ambiguous. Trimming took 0 bases from V and 1 from J, leaving 9 bases between them. The CDR3 is 15 residues long. Germline V gene sequence: CDR1 MGHRA, CDR2 YSYEKL. CDR3: CASSQELAANTEAFF. The CDR3 DNA reads as TGCGCCAGCAGCCAAGAATTGGCAGCGAACACTGAAGCTTTCTTT.

Worth noting for this clonotype: A much larger clone is a single base away; this may be a read error. The rearrangement joins TRBV6-1 to TRBJ2-7; D gene unclear. The V end lost 6 bases, the J end lost 6 bases, and 21 bases lay between the germline ends. This CDR3 has 15 residues. CDR1 is MNHNS, CDR2 SASEGT, per germline. CDR3 loop: CASSVLSGRACEQYF. CDR3 coding DNA: TGTGCCAGCAGCGTGCTTTCTGGCAGAGCCTGCGAGCAGTACTTC.

This clonotype was counted between two and nine times. The V and J genes are TRBV5-1 and TRBJ1-5, with 7 nucleotides matching TRBD1. CDR3 size: 16 residues. Per the germline V gene, CDR1 is SGHRS and CDR2 is YFSETQ. V was pared by 4 bases and J by 4 bases, with 11 bases of the junction left unmatched. The CDR3 loop reads CASSVGGTDLNQPQHF. The CDR3 DNA sequence: TGCGCCAGCAGCGTGGGCGGGACAGACTTAAATCAGCCCCAGCATTTT.

Concerning this clonotype: Possible read error: a much larger clone is one base away. The chain couples TRBV28 to TRBJ1-2; possibly TRBD1 for D (5 bases). This CDR3 contains 14 residues. Germline values: CDR1 MDHEN, CDR2 SYDVKM. This CDR3 is CASSLGGGIFGNTF. In DNA form, the CDR3 reads TGTGCCAGCAGTTTGGGGGGGGGAATTTTTGGCAACACCTTC.

This chain links TRBV6-2 or TRBV6-3 with TRBJ1-5, with D maybe TRBD1 (6 bases). CDR3 length: 16 amino acids. V was clipped by 5 bases and J by 2 bases, with 16 bases between them. Germline values: CDR1 MNHEY, CDR2 SVGEGT. The CDR3 coding sequence is TGTGCCAGCAGTAGGGGGGCAGGGACGGGCAATCAGCCCCAGCATTTT. Translated: CASSRGAGTGNQPQHF.

This clonotype came up a few times. The V and J genes are TRBV6-2 or TRBV6-3 and TRBJ1-5; D unresolved. CDR1 and CDR2 (germline): MNHEY, SVGEGT. Trimming took 2 bases from V and 5 from J, leaving 10 bases between them. The CDR3 has 14 residues. CDR3 in DNA: TGTGCCAGCAGTTACACCAGTTGGGATCAGCCCCAGCATTTT. Encoded protein: CASSYTSWDQPQHF.

CDR3 protein: CASTEGAGAGYEQYF. In nucleotides, the CDR3 is TGTGCCAGCACCGAGGGGGCGGGAGCGGGGTACGAGCAGTACTTC. The chain employs TRBV2 and TRBJ2-7; D possibly matches TRBD1 or TRBD2 (7 bases each). Germline V lookup: CDR1 SNHLY, CDR2 FYNNEI. The CDR3 spans 15 residues. Trimming stripped 7 bases from V and 4 bases from J, with 20 bases between.

In this sample, this clonotype turned up a few times. The chain couples TRBV20-1 to TRBJ1-6; 8 nucleotides line up with TRBD1. V gave up 6 bases and J gave up 7 bases; unmatched junction bases: 5. The CDR3 runs to 13 residues. Germline CDR1 is DFQATT and CDR2 is SNEGSKA (reference sequence). CDR3 sequence reads: CSARDRRNSPLHF. DNA of the CDR3: TGCAGTGCCCGGGACAGGAGAAATTCACCCCTCCACTTT.

At least ten counts were recorded for this clonotype. The chain links TRBV30 to TRBJ1-2; D unresolved. Germline CDR1 and CDR2: GTSNPN and SVGIG (reference sequence). V lost 3 bases and J lost 6, with 14 bases in between. This CDR3 contains 13 residues. The CDR3 protein is CAWSGGRGNGYTF. CDR3 nucleotide sequence: TGTGCCTGGAGCGGAGGACGCGGCAATGGCTACACCTTC.

This clonotype has ten or more counts. The rearrangement links TRBV28 to TRBJ1-2; D call uncertain. Germline values: CDR1 MDHEN, CDR2 SYDVKM. The CDR3 contains 14 residues. V was shortened by 4 bases and J by 5 bases, with 14 bases between the two germline ends. The CDR3 DNA follows: TGTGCCAGCAGTTCGGCCTCTGGCGGTTATGGCTACACCTTC. Translation gives CASSSASGGYGYTF.

This clonotype was picked up a small number of times. This chain joins TRBV12-5 and TRBJ1-2; D not resolved. Trimming removed 9 bases from V and 8 bases from J, with 10 bases in between. The CDR3 spans 10 residues. Germline V gene sequence: CDR1 LGHNT, CDR2 FRNRAP. As DNA, the CDR3 is TGTGCTAGGGTGATGGAGGGCTACACCTTC. This translates into CARVMEGYTF.

With respect to this clonotype: Here the CDR3 omits its conserved ending phenylalanine or tryptophan, so a read error is the likely source. The V call is TRBV9, the J call TRBJ2-1; TRBD1 is a possible D gene (6 bases). The CDR3 is 15 residues long. Germline loops: CDR1 SGDLS, CDR2 YYNGEE. V was trimmed by 3 bases and J by 12 bases, leaving 22 bases between them. CDR3 coding DNA: TGTGCCAGCAGCGCCGAAGGGGGTGAGTTATTATGGCAGTTCCTC. Residues: CASSAEGGELLWQFL.

This clonotype was counted many times. The gene calls are TRBV20-1 and TRBJ2-5; 7 bases map to TRBD1. Germline values: CDR1 DFQATT, CDR2 SNEGSKA (reference sequence). The J segment lost 5 bases and the V segment lost 3 bases, leaving 15 bases of the junction unmatched. The CDR3 is 16 residues long. CDR3 in DNA: TGCAGTGCTAGTCCACCCCTTCGACAGGGTGGGGAGACCCAGTACTTC. This gives the protein CSASPPLRQGGETQYF.

As to this clonotype: A far larger clone is one nucleotide away, so this likely arose from a read error. The V call is TRBV6-1, the J call TRBJ2-7; D uncertain. CDR1 and CDR2 from the germline V gene are MNHNS and SASEGT. This CDR3 region has 14 residues. Trimming removed 3 bases from V and 7 bases from J, with 16 bases in between. The CDR3 DNA follows: TGTGCCAGCAGTGAGGAACCCGCAAAGGATGAGCAGTACTTC. This codes for CASSEEPAKDEQYF.

The V gene is TRBV6-1, the J gene TRBJ1-1, with a tentative D call TRBD1 (5 bases). The V end lost 0 bases, the J end lost 3 bases, and 5 bases lay between the germline ends. The CDR3 runs to 13 residues. Germline CDR1 and CDR2: MNHNS and SASEGT. CDR3 nucleotides: TGTGCCAGCAGTGAAGCAGGGGACACTGAAGCTTTCTTT. Residues: CASSEAGDTEAFF.

The chain is built from TRBV7-9 and TRBJ2-7; 14 nucleotides match TRBD2. The V segment lost 7 bases and the J segment 5 bases; nucleotides outside the gene matches: 16. Germline V CDR1 and CDR2: SEHNR, FQNEAQ (reference sequence). CDR3 length equals 18 residues. The CDR3 DNA sequence: TGTGCCAGCACCATAACCGGACTAGCGGGAGGTGGATGGGACGAGCAGTACTTC. Its protein product is CASTITGLAGGGWDEQYF.

This clonotype was seen many times. V usage is TRBV28 and J usage is TRBJ1-3; D remains unclear. The germline gives CDR1 MDHEN, CDR2 SYDVKM. The ends were cut back, 2 bases at V and 3 bases at J, with 8 bases in the middle. The CDR3 loop spans 14 amino acids. CDR3 sequence reads: CASSLPTYGNTIYF. The CDR3 DNA sequence: TGTGCCAGCAGTTTACCGACGTATGGAAACACCATATATTTT.

This clonotype was counted ten times or more. This chain joins TRBV11-2 and TRBJ1-1; tentatively, D is TRBD1 (5 bases). Germline V lookup: CDR1 SGHAT, CDR2 FQNNGV. CDR3 length equals 15 residues. Trimming removed 6 bases at V and 0 bases at J, with 14 bases between. For the CDR3, the DNA is TGTGCCAGCAGTACAGGTAGCTTCATGAACACTGAAGCTTTCTTT. Amino acids: CASSTGSFMNTEAFF.

The V call is TRBV7-2, the J call TRBJ1-2, with TRBD1 matching 7 bases. Germline CDR1 and CDR2: SGHTA and FQGNSA. V gave up 1 base and J gave up 7 bases; unmatched junction bases: 9. The CDR3 totals 15 residues. The chain's CDR3 is CASSLVDRVRGGYTF. CDR3 DNA: TGTGCCAGCAGCTTAGTCGACAGGGTCAGAGGTGGCTACACCTTC.

This clonotype showed up many times. The rearrangement links TRBV11-3 to TRBJ2-2; 12 bases fit TRBD1. CDR3 length equals 15 residues. Germline V gives CDR1 SGHNT, CDR2 YENEEA. Germline trimming cut 5 bases from V and 7 bases from J; bases unmatched to any gene: 5. In DNA, the CDR3 is TGTGCCAGCAGCCGGGACAGGGGGCGCGACGGGGAGCTGTTTTTT. Its translation is CASSRDRGRDGELFF.

The sample holds many counts of this clonotype. The genes are TRBV6-2 or TRBV6-3 and TRBJ2-7; weak D call: TRBD1 (6 bases). There are 12 residues in the CDR3. V was shortened by 7 bases and J by 2 bases, with 9 bases between the two germline ends. Looked up from germline, CDR1 is MNHEY and CDR2 is SVGEGT. In nucleotides, the CDR3 is TGTGCCAGCACGGACAGTACCTACGAGCAGTACTTC. Translating gives CASTDSTYEQYF.